Below, one T cell receptor (beta chain) is given with its context. These data belong to a study of CD8 T cells in Susac syndrome. The authors reverse transcribed roughly 0.5 to 1 ug RNA with random hexamers. With immunoSEQ multiplex PCR, TCR beta CDR3 was amplified across 54 Vbeta and 13 Jbeta. TCRdb re-analysed the immunoSEQ multiplex PCR reads in MiXCR, keeping a single row per CDR3 protein. The sample yields around 160,000 distinct CDR3 sequences, approximately 93% seen once. The CDR3 totals 13 residues. Trimming cost V 3 bases and J 8 bases, with 13 bases left between them. Germline V CDR1 and CDR2: SNHLY, FYNNEI. CD8+ and CD4+ T cells were negatively isolated; TEMRA cells were FACS-enriched.

This clonotype was sampled from a human donor with multiple sclerosis. The V call is TRBV2, the J call TRBJ1-2, with D maybe TRBD1 (6 bases). Sequencing used CD4+ T cells from PBMCs. The CDR3 reads CASSDLGAEGYTF. The CDR3 coding sequence is TGTGCCAGCAGTGACCTGGGGGCGGAGGGCTACACCTTC.